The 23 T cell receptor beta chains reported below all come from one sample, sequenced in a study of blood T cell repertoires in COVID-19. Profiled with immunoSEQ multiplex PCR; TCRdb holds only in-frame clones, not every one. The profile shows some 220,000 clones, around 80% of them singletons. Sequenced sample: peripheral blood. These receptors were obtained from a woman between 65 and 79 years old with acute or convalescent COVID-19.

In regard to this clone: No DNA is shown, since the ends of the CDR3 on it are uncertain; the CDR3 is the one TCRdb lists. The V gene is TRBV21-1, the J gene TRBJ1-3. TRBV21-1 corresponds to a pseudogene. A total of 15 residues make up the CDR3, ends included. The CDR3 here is CASSNEVGRGNTIYF.

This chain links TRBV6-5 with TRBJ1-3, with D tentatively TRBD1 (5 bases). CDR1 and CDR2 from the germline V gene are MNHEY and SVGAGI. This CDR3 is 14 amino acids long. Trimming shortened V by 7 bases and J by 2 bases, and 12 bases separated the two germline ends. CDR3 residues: CASTLQGTGNTIYF. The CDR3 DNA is TGTGCCAGCACCCTCCAGGGAACTGGAAACACCATATATTTT.

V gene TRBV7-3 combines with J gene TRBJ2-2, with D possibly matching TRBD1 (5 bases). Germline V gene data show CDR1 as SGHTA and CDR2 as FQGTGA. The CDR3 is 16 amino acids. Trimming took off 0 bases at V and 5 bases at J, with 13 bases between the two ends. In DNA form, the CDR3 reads TGTGCCAGCAGCTTAACGAAGGCAGGGTCGACCGGGGAGCTGTTTTTT. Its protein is CASSLTKAGSTGELFF. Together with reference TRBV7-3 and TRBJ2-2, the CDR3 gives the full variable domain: GAGVSQTPSNKVTEKGKYVELRCDPISGHTALYWYRQSLGQGPEFLIYFQGTGAADDSGLPNDRFFAVRPEGSVSTLKIQRTERGDSAVYLCASSLTKAGSTGELFFGEGSRLTVL.

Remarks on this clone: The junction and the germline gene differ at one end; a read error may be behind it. CDR3 coding DNA: TGTGCCAGCTCACCCACGACAGGGGGCAAGCAGCCCCAGCATTTT. This sequence encodes CASSPTTGGKQPQHF. V gene TRBV18 combines with J gene TRBJ1-5; 10 bases agree with TRBD1. CDR3 length: 15 amino acids. The germline gives CDR1 KGHSH, CDR2 LQKENI.

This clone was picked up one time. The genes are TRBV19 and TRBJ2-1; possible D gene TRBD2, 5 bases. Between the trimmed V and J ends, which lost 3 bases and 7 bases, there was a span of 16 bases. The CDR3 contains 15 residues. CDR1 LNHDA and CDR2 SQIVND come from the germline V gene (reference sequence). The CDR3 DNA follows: TGTGCCAGTAGTATGAGGAGCGGCTGGGGTAATGAGCAGTTCTTC. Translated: CASSMRSGWGNEQFF.

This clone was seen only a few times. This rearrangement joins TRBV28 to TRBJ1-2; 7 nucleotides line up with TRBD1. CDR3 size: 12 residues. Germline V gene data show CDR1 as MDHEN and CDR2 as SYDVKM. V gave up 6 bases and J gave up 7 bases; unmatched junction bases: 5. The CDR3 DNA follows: TGTGCCAGCAGACAGGGGTTGGGTGGCTACACCTTC. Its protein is CASRQGLGGYTF.

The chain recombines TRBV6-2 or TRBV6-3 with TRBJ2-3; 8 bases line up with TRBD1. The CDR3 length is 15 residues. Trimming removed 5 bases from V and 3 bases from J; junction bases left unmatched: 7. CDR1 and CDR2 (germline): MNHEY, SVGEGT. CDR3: CASSPGQGRTDTQYF. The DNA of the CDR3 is TGTGCCAGCAGTCCAGGACAGGGAAGAACAGATACGCAGTATTTT.

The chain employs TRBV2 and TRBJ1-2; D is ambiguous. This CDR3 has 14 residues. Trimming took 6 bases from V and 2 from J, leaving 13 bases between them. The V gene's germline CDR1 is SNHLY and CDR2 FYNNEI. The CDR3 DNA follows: TGTGCCAGCAGCGAGGACTCCGCAAACTATGGCTACACCTTC. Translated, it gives CASSEDSANYGYTF.

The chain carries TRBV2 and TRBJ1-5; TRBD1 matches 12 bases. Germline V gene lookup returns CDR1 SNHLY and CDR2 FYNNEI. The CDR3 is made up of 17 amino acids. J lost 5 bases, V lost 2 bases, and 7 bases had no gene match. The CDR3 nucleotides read TGTGCCAGCAGTGAAACCGGGACAGGGGGCTTCCATCAGCCCCAGCATTTT. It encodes CASSETGTGGFHQPQHF.

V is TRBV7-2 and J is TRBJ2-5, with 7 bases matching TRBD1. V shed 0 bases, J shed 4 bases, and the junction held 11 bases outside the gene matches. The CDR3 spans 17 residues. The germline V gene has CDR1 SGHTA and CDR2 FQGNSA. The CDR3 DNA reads TGTGCCAGCAGCTTAGCGGGTGTAGGGACAGAAGGAGAGACCCAGTACTTC. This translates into CASSLAGVGTEGETQYF.

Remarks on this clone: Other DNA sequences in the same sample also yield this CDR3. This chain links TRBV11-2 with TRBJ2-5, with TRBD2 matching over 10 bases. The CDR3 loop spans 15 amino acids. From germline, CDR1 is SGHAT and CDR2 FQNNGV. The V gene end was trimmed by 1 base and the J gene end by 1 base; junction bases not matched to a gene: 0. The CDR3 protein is CASSLGTSGQETQYF. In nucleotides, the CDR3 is TGTGCCAGCAGCTTAGGGACTAGCGGCCAAGAGACCCAGTACTTC.

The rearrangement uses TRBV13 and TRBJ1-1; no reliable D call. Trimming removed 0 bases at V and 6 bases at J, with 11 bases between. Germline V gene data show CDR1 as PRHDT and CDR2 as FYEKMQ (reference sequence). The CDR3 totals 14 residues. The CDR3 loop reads CASSLGPRFAEAFF. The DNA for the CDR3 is TGTGCCAGCAGCTTAGGACCGCGTTTCGCTGAAGCTTTCTTT.

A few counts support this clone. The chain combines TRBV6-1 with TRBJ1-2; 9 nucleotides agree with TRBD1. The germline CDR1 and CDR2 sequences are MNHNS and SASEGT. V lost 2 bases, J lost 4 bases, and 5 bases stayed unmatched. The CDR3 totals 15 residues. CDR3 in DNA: TGTGCCAGCAGTGAATCTACAGGGGGCAGCTATGGCTACACCTTC. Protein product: CASSESTGGSYGYTF.

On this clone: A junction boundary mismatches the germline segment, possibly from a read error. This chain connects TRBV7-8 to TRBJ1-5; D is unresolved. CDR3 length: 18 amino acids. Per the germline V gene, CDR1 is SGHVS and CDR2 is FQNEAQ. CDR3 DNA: TGTGCAAGCAGCTTAGCGGGAGGAGGAATCTATAGCAATCAGCCCCAGCATTTT. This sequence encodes CASSLAGGGIYSNQPQHF.

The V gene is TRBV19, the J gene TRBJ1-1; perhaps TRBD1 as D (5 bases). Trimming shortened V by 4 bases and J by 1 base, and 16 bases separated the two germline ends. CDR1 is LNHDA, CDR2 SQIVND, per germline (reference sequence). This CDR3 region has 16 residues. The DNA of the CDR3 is TGTGCCAGTAGTACCGGGGGGAGGCAGACGAACACTGAAGCTTTCTTT. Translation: CASSTGGRQTNTEAFF.

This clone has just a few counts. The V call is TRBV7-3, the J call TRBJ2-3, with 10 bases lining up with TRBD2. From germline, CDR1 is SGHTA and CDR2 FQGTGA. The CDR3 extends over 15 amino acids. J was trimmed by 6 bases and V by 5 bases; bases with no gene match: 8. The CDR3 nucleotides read TGTGCCAGCAGCCTCCCCACTAGCGGGGCTGATACGCAGTATTTT. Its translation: CASSLPTSGADTQYF.

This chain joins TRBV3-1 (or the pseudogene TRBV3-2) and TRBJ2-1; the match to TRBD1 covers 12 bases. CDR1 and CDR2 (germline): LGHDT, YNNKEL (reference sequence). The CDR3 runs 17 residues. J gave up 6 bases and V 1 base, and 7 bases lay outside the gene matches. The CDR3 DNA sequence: TGTGCCAGCAGCCAAGCCCCTCCGGGACAGGGGGCCAATGAGCAGTTCTTC. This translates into CASSQAPPGQGANEQFF.

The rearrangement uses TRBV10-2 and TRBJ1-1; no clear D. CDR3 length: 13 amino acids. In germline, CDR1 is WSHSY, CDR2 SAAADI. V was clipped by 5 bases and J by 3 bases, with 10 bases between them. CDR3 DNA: TGCGCCAGCAGTATCGTGGTAGACACTGAAGCTTTCTTT. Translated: CASSIVVDTEAFF.

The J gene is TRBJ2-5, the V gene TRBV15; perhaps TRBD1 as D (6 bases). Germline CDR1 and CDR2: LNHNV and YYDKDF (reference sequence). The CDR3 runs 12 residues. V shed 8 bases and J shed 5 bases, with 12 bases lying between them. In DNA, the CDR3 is TGTGCCACCCGACAGGATCAGGAGACCCAGTACTTC. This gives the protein CATRQDQETQYF.

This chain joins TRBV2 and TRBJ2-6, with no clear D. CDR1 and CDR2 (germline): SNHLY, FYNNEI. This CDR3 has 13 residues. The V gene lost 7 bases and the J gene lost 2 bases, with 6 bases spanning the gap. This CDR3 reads CASKSTGANVLTF. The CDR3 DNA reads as TGTGCCAGCAAAAGCACTGGGGCCAACGTCCTGACTTTC.

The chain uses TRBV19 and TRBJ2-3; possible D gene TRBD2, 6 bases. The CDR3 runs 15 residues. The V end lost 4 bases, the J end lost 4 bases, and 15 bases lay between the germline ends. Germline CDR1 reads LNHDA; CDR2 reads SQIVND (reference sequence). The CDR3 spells CASSRGETRADTQYF. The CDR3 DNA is TGTGCCAGTAGTAGGGGGGAAACTAGGGCAGATACGCAGTATTTT.

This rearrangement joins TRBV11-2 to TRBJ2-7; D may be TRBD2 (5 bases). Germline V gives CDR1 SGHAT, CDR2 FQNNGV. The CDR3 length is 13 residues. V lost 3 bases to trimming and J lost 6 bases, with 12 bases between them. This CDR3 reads CASSFSSGIEQYV. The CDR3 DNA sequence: TGTGCCAGCAGCTTTTCGTCCGGGATCGAGCAGTACGTC.

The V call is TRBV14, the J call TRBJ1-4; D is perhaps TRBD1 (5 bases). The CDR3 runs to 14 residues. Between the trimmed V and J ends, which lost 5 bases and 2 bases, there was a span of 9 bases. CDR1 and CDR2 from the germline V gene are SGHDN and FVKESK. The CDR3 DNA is TGTGCCAGCAGCAATAGGGGTACTAATGAAAAACTGTTTTTT. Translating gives CASSNRGTNEKLFF.